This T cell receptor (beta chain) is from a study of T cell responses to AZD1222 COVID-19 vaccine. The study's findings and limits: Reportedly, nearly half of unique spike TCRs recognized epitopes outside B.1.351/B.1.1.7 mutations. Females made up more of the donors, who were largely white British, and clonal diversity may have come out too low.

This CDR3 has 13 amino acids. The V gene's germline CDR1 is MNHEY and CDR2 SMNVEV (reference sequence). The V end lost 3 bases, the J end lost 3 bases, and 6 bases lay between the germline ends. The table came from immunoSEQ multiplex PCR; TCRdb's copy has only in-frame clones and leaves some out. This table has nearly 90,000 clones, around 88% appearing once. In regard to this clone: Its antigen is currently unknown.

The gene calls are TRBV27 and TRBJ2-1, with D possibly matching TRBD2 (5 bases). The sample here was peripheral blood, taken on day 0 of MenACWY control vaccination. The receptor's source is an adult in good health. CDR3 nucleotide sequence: TGTGCCAGCAGTTTGGACTTCTACAATGAGCAGTTCTTC. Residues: CASSLDFYNEQFF.